One sample yielded the 31 T cell receptor beta chains listed below, sequenced in a study of graft-versus-host responses after intestinal transplantation (dated by TCRdb to the early 2020s). The library was generated by the immunoSEQ multiplex PCR assay. The source is immuneACCESS, and TCRdb retained only in-frame sequences with V and J called. Part of the clones is not carried over; for the studies checked, unresolved V genes explain less than half of this, and the remainder is unexplained. In this sample the table shows 40,000 or so clones, just under 95% of which occur a single time. The top ten constitute 0.75% to 0.9% of the sample. The sequencing used PBMCs, collected 16 days after intestinal transplant. These receptors were collected from a human patient who received an intestinal transplant, so some T cells may come from the graft donor.

The CDR3 nucleotides are TGCGCCAGCAGCCAAGATAGGCTAGCGGCCTCCTACGAGCAGTACTTC. It translates to CASSQDRLAASYEQYF. The chain links TRBV4-1 to TRBJ2-7; TRBD2 agrees at 7 bases. CDR3 length equals 16 residues. Trimming cost V 0 bases and J 0 bases; bases outside gene matches: 5. Germline assignment: CDR1 MGHRA and CDR2 YSYEKL.

This chain connects TRBV27 to TRBJ2-4; unclear D gene. The CDR3 has 15 residues. Per the germline V gene, CDR1 is MNHEY and CDR2 is SMNVEV (reference sequence). The germline V and J ends were trimmed by 4 bases and 0 bases, with 10 bases remaining between them. The CDR3 DNA sequence: TGTGCCAGCAGTTCCGCTGACCTAGCCAAAAACATTCAGTACTTC. The encoded protein is CASSSADLAKNIQYF.

The chain has TRBV29-1 and TRBJ1-1; 9 bases map to TRBD1. CDR1 and CDR2 from the germline V gene are SQVTM and ANQGSEA. This CDR3 contains 16 residues. Trimming took 2 bases from V and 3 from J; bases not matched to a gene: 10. The CDR3 protein is CSVEPGTGPVDTEAFF. For the CDR3, the DNA is TGCAGCGTTGAACCTGGGACAGGGCCGGTGGACACTGAAGCTTTCTTT.

The rearrangement uses TRBV4-2 and TRBJ1-1; D is undetermined. There are 15 residues in the CDR3. Trimming pared 0 bases from V and 3 bases from J, leaving 11 bases between. CDR1 LGHNA and CDR2 YNFKEQ come from the germline V gene. The CDR3 coding sequence is TGTGCCAGCAGCCAAGACATTGGGGAGTACACTGAAGCTTTCTTT. Its protein is CASSQDIGEYTEAFF.

The V gene is TRBV11-3, the J gene TRBJ2-7, with 7 positions matching TRBD1. Germline V gene data show CDR1 as SGHNT and CDR2 as YENEEA. This CDR3 region has 14 residues. V shed 4 bases, J shed 6 bases, and the junction held 9 bases outside the gene matches. CDR3 sequence (DNA): TGTGCCAGCAGCTCAGACCGACAGGGCTTCGAGCAGTACTTC. This translates into CASSSDRQGFEQYF.

The rearrangement uses TRBV19 and TRBJ1-5; D possibly corresponds to TRBD1 (6 bases). The germline V gene encodes CDR1 LNHDA and CDR2 SQIVND (reference sequence). The CDR3 has 14 residues. Trimming removed 5 bases at V and 3 bases at J, with 11 bases between. As DNA, the CDR3 is TGTGCCAGTAGTTTGCCAGGGGACAATCAGCCCCAGCATTTT. Its translation is CASSLPGDNQPQHF.

The chain couples TRBV7-8 to TRBJ1-3, with unresolved D. CDR3 size: 18 residues. The V and J ends lost 1 base and 0 bases respectively, with 16 bases between them. Germline V gene lookup returns CDR1 SGHVS and CDR2 FQNEAQ. The CDR3 region has the DNA TGTGCCAGCAGCTTAGGAGTTAGGCAGCATTTCTCTGGAAACACCATATATTTT. This codes for CASSLGVRQHFSGNTIYF. Full variable domain (outside the CDR3, taken from reference TRBV7-8 and TRBJ1-3): GAGVSQSPRYKVAKRGQDVALRCDPISGHVSLFWYQQALGQGPEFLTYFQNEAQLDKSGLPSDRFFAERPEGSVSTLKIQRTQQEDSAVYLCASSLGVRQHFSGNTIYFGEGSWLTVV.

This clone has a handful of counts. One end of the junction varies from germline; a read error may be responsible. Other DNA sequences from this sample encode an identical CDR3 as well. The genes are TRBV5-1 and TRBJ1-1; D not resolved. Germline assignment: CDR1 SGHRS and CDR2 YFSETQ. The CDR3 length is 12 residues. CDR3 loop: CASSLRGTEAFF. The CDR3 nucleotides are TGTGCCAGCAGCCTTCGGGGTACTGAAGCTTTCTTT.

The V gene is TRBV15, the J gene TRBJ2-1; 8 nucleotides agree with TRBD2. This CDR3 region has 17 residues. J gave up 4 bases and V 3 bases, and 11 bases lay outside the gene matches. Germline CDR1 is LNHNV and CDR2 is YYDKDF (reference sequence). In nucleotides, the CDR3 is TGTGCCACCAGCAGGCGTCCGGGTAGCGGGGTATACAATGAGCAGTTCTTC. Protein sequence: CATSRRPGSGVYNEQFF. Variable domain in full (rest from reference TRBV15 and TRBJ2-1): DAMVIQNPRYQVTQFGKPVTLSCSQTLNHNVMYWYQQKSSQAPKLLFHYYDKDFNNEADTPDNFQSRRPNTSFCFLDIRSPGLGDTAMYLCATSRRPGSGVYNEQFFGPGTRLTVL.

The chain recombines TRBV4-1 with TRBJ2-7; D is tentatively TRBD1 or TRBD2 (5 bases each). This CDR3 region has 17 residues. The germline V and J ends were trimmed by 3 bases and 3 bases, with 21 bases remaining between them. CDR1 is MGHRA and CDR2 is YSYEKL in the germline V gene. CDR3 amino acids: CASSHVTGLVTDYEQYF. DNA for the CDR3: TGCGCCAGCAGCCACGTGACGGGGCTCGTGACGGACTACGAGCAGTACTTC.

This chain uses TRBV15 with TRBJ1-5; 10 bases agree with TRBD1. Trimming at V came to 0 bases and at J to 6 bases, leaving 2 bases not matched to a gene. CDR3 length: 15 residues. Looked up from germline, CDR1 is LNHNV and CDR2 is YYDKDF (reference sequence). CDR3 protein: CATSRDRTGGQPQHF. Written as DNA, the CDR3 is TGTGCCACCAGCAGAGATAGGACAGGGGGTCAGCCCCAGCATTTT.

The chain recombines TRBV28 with TRBJ1-6, with D tentatively TRBD1 (6 bases). CDR3 size: 14 residues. Germline V gene lookup returns CDR1 MDHEN and CDR2 SYDVKM. Trimming cost V 1 base and J 10 bases, with 11 bases left between them. CDR3 nucleotide sequence: TGTGCCAGCAGTTTATTCGGGGGCAGATCACCCCTCCACTTT. The encoded protein is CASSLFGGRSPLHF.

This clone appeared a single time. The V and J genes are TRBV11-1 and TRBJ1-4; D call uncertain. Germline assignment: CDR1 SGHAT and CDR2 FQDESV (reference sequence). Trimming took 3 bases from V and 5 from J, leaving 10 bases between them. This CDR3 region has 14 residues. The CDR3 DNA follows: TGTGCCAGCAGCTTTGATCAAGGGAATGAAAAACTGTTTTTT. It yields the protein CASSFDQGNEKLFF.

V gene TRBV2 combines with J gene TRBJ2-2; 7 positions agree with TRBD2. The CDR3 is 15 amino acids. V dropped 1 base and J dropped 1; count of bases not matched to a gene: 0. Germline assignment: CDR1 SNHLY and CDR2 FYNNEI. The CDR3 reads CASSEGEGNTGELFF. The CDR3 DNA follows: TGTGCCAGCAGTGAAGGGGAGGGGAACACCGGGGAGCTGTTTTTT.

The chain carries TRBV4-3 and TRBJ2-7, with TRBD1 as a possible D gene (5 bases). CDR1 LGHNA and CDR2 YSLEER come from the germline V gene. The CDR3 spans 13 residues. V was clipped by 0 bases and J by 7 bases, with 10 bases between them. The CDR3 sequence: CASSQDRGWEQYF. Written as DNA, the CDR3 is TGCGCCAGCAGCCAAGATAGGGGTTGGGAGCAGTACTTC.

The chain is built from TRBV2 and TRBJ1-2, with D tentatively TRBD1 (6 bases). V lost 2 bases and J 4 bases, leaving 14 bases between the germline ends. There are 15 residues in the CDR3. Looked up from germline, CDR1 is SNHLY and CDR2 is FYNNEI. The CDR3 sequence is CASSEWAGEIYGYTF. For the CDR3, the DNA is TGTGCCAGCAGTGAATGGGCAGGGGAAATCTATGGCTACACCTTC.

The CDR3 coding sequence is TGTGCCAGTAACCAGGGGGCCCACAATGAGCAGTTCTTC. Its translation: CASNQGAHNEQFF. This chain joins TRBV19 and TRBJ2-1, with 8 bases identical to TRBD1. This CDR3 region has 13 residues. Trimming at V came to 7 bases and at J to 5 bases, leaving 4 bases not matched to a gene. Looked up from germline, CDR1 is LNHDA and CDR2 is SQIVND (reference sequence).

The rearrangement links TRBV7-6 to TRBJ2-7; tentatively, D is TRBD1 (6 bases). Trimming stripped 2 bases from V and 0 bases from J, with 8 bases between. This CDR3 has 14 amino acids. Germline lookup yields CDR1 SGHVS and CDR2 FNYEAQ. For the CDR3, the DNA is TGTGCCAGCAGCTTAAAAGGGGGCTCCTACGAGCAGTACTTC. As protein: CASSLKGGSYEQYF.

The V call is TRBV30, the J call TRBJ2-5, with D possibly being TRBD2 (5 bases). Germline V gives CDR1 GTSNPN, CDR2 SVGIG (reference sequence). V was pared by 3 bases and J by 1 base, with 12 bases between. This CDR3 is 14 amino acids long. The CDR3 loop is CAWRDSPIQETQYF. The CDR3 region has the DNA TGTGCCTGGAGGGACTCACCGATCCAAGAGACCCAGTACTTC.

The gene calls are TRBV7-6 and TRBJ2-2, with 8 bases identical to TRBD2. Germline CDR1 SGHVS, CDR2 FNYEAQ. This CDR3 contains 15 residues. V lost 8 bases to trimming and J lost 4 bases; unmatched junction nucleotides: 9. DNA of the CDR3: TGTGCCAGCGGAGAAGCGGGAGACGGCACCGGGGAGCTGTTTTTT. This encodes CASGEAGDGTGELFF.

The rearrangement uses TRBV4-2 and TRBJ1-3, with D perhaps matching TRBD1 (5 bases). V was pared by 0 bases and J by 0 bases, with 6 bases between. CDR1 is LGHNA and CDR2 is YNFKEQ in the germline V gene. The CDR3 consists of 15 residues. The CDR3 here is CASSQDGGSGNTIYF. CDR3 nucleotide sequence: TGTGCCAGCAGCCAAGACGGGGGCTCTGGAAACACCATATATTTT.

The rearrangement links TRBV10-2 to TRBJ2-1, with D perhaps TRBD2 (5 bases). Per germline, CDR1 WSHSY and CDR2 SAAADI. This CDR3 spans 11 amino acids. Trimming took off 2 bases at V and 9 bases at J, with 5 bases between the two ends. CDR3: CASSEGSEQFF. In DNA form, the CDR3 reads TGCGCCAGCAGTGAGGGGAGTGAGCAGTTCTTC.

The chain couples TRBV28 to TRBJ2-1; D may be TRBD1 or TRBD2 (5 bases each). Germline V gene data show CDR1 as MDHEN and CDR2 as SYDVKM. The length of the CDR3 is 16 residues. V lost 6 bases and J lost 0, with 15 bases in between. The DNA of the CDR3 is TGTGCCAGCAGCAACCTGGGGGATAGCTCCTACAATGAGCAGTTCTTC. This sequence encodes CASSNLGDSSYNEQFF.

This chain connects TRBV28 to TRBJ2-7; tentatively, D is TRBD1 (6 bases). V was trimmed by 6 bases and J by 5 bases, leaving 14 bases between them. The CDR3 runs to 13 residues. Germline-derived CDR1 and CDR2 are MDHEN and SYDVKM. CDR3 coding DNA: TGTGCCAGCAGCCCAGACAGGAAACACGAGCAGTACTTC. Translated, it gives CASSPDRKHEQYF.

The chain carries TRBV19 and TRBJ2-1; the D is unclear. Germline values: CDR1 LNHDA, CDR2 SQIVND (reference sequence). This CDR3 comprises 13 residues. V lost 3 bases, J lost 9 bases, and 12 bases lay in between. CDR3 sequence (DNA): TGTGCCAGTAGTATCGCTCTAGGAAGTGAGCAGTTCTTC. Protein product: CASSIALGSEQFF. The whole variable domain, remainder taken from reference TRBV19 and TRBJ2-1, is DGGITQSPKYLFRKEGQNVTLSCEQNLNHDAMYWYRQDPGQGLRLIYYSQIVNDFQKGDIAEGYSVSREKKESFPLTVTSAQKNPTAFYLCASSIALGSEQFFGPGTRLTVL.

The rearrangement links TRBV4-2 to TRBJ2-2, with 9 bases identical to TRBD2. Germline V CDR1 and CDR2: LGHNA, YNFKEQ. V dropped 1 base and J dropped 1; count of bases not matched to a gene: 4. The CDR3 covers 17 residues. The CDR3 nucleotides read TGTGCCAGCAGCCAAGCCGGGACTAGCTGGAACACCGGGGAGCTGTTTTTT. The encoded protein is CASSQAGTSWNTGELFF.

V and J are TRBV11-2 and TRBJ2-7, with D hard to call. Trimming cost V 1 base and J 4 bases, with 5 bases left between them. The germline gives CDR1 SGHAT, CDR2 FQNNGV. The length of the CDR3 is 12 residues. In nucleotides, the CDR3 is TGTGCCAGCAGCTTAGCGCCTTACGAGCAGTACTTC. Protein product: CASSLAPYEQYF.

The chain is built from TRBV6-5 and TRBJ2-1, with 7 bases that match TRBD2. The CDR3 consists of 15 residues. Germline V CDR1 and CDR2: MNHEY, SVGAGI. Germline trimming cut 3 bases from V and 4 bases from J; bases unmatched to any gene: 6. Written as DNA, the CDR3 is TGTGCCAGCAGTTATGGTAGCGGGTGGTACAATGAGCAGTTCTTC. Translation: CASSYGSGWYNEQFF.

The chain employs TRBV30 and TRBJ2-7; D not certain. This CDR3 contains 12 residues. The germline CDR1 and CDR2 sequences are GTSNPN and SVGIG (reference sequence). The V gene lost 0 bases and the J gene lost 6 bases, with 9 bases spanning the gap. The CDR3 is CAWSVGLGEQYF. The CDR3 nucleotides are TGTGCCTGGAGTGTAGGATTGGGCGAGCAGTACTTC.

This rearrangement joins TRBV27 to TRBJ2-6; no firm D call. Trimming removed 5 bases from V and 4 bases from J, with 6 bases in between. Germline CDR1 reads MNHEY; CDR2 reads SMNVEV (reference sequence). This CDR3 is 13 amino acids long. DNA for the CDR3: TGTGCCAGCAGTCTTTCGGGGGCCAACGTCCTGACTTTC. This translates into CASSLSGANVLTF.

This chain uses TRBV5-6 with TRBJ1-6; 7 bases agree with TRBD1. V dropped 4 bases and J dropped 10; count of bases not matched to a gene: 8. There are 14 residues in the CDR3. Per the germline V gene, CDR1 is SGHDT and CDR2 is YYEEEE. CDR3 amino acids: CASSPGTAGSPLHF. The CDR3 nucleotides read TGTGCCAGCAGCCCTGGGACAGCCGGGTCACCCCTCCACTTT.